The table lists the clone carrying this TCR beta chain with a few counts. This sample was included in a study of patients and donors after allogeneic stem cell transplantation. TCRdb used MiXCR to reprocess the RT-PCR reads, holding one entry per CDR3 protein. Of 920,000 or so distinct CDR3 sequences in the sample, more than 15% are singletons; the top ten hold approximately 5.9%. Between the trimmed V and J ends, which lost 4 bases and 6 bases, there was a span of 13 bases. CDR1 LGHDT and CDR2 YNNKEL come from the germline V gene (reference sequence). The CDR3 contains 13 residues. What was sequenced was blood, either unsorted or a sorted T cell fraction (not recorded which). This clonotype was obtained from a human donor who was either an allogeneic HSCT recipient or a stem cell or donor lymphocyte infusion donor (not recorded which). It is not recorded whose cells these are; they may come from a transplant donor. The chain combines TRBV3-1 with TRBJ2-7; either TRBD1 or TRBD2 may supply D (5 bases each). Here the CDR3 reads CASSLNPGTEQYF. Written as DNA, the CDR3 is TGTGCCAGCAGCCTCAATCCGGGGACCGAGCAGTACTTC.